A single sample is the source of the 20 T cell receptor beta chains below, sequenced in a study of T cells after somatic rescue of genetic block. Libraries were prepared by immunoSEQ multiplex PCR; TCRdb keeps only in-frame clonotypes and omits some of them. The data contain roughly 65,000 clones, about 90% of them singletons. The source material was peripheral blood mononuclear cells (PBMCs). The receptors originated from a man aged 35 to 55.

This clone was detected only once. The chain recombines TRBV5-4 with TRBJ2-7, with 16 nucleotides matching TRBD2. There are 18 residues in the CDR3. After removal of 2 bases from V and 5 bases from J, the junction contained 10 bases not matched to a gene. CDR1 SGHNT and CDR2 YYREEE come from the germline V gene (reference sequence). For the CDR3, the DNA is TGTGCCAGCAGCTTATGGGAGGGACTAGCGGGAGGGCCGGACGAGCAGTACTTC. Translating it yields CASSLWEGLAGGPDEQYF.

This chain links TRBV19 with TRBJ2-1; TRBD2 aligns across 14 bases. CDR1 is LNHDA, CDR2 SQIVND, per germline (reference sequence). V was pared by 6 bases and J by 6 bases, with 4 bases of the junction left unmatched. This CDR3 has 15 residues. CDR3 sequence: CASSSGTSGSNEQFF. CDR3 DNA: TGTGCCAGTAGCTCCGGGACTAGCGGGAGCAATGAGCAGTTCTTC.

V is TRBV10-2 and J is TRBJ2-3; 9 bases are shared with TRBD1. V lost 3 bases, J lost 5 bases, and 6 bases stayed unmatched. The CDR3 length is 15 residues. Per the germline V gene, CDR1 is WSHSY and CDR2 is SAAADI. In DNA form, the CDR3 reads TGCGCCAGCAGTGATTACAGGGGGCGCGTAGATACGCAGTATTTT. Translation gives CASSDYRGRVDTQYF.

A remark on this clone: The same CDR3 arises from other DNA sequences in this sample as well. The chain couples TRBV6-5 to TRBJ1-5; D unresolved. V lost 3 bases and J 7 bases, leaving 16 bases between the germline ends. The CDR3 runs 15 residues. Germline CDR1 is MNHEY and CDR2 is SVGAGI. CDR3 sequence reads: CASSYSSGIGQPQHF. The CDR3 DNA sequence: TGTGCCAGCAGTTATTCATCGGGTATCGGACAGCCCCAGCATTTT.

V usage is TRBV27 and J usage is TRBJ2-1; either TRBD1 or TRBD2 may fit D (6 bases each). This CDR3 contains 14 residues. CDR1 and CDR2 from the germline V gene are MNHEY and SMNVEV (reference sequence). Between the trimmed V and J ends, which lost 3 bases and 5 bases, there was a span of 11 bases. The CDR3 loop reads CASSFRGQDNEQFF. CDR3 in DNA: TGTGCCAGCAGTTTCCGGGGGCAGGACAATGAGCAGTTCTTC.

The rearrangement uses TRBV29-1 and TRBJ2-1; perhaps TRBD2 as D (5 bases). V was pared by 4 bases and J by 3 bases, with 10 bases between. The CDR3 contains 13 residues. Per germline, CDR1 SQVTM and CDR2 ANQGSEA. The CDR3 here is CSVVEADYNEQFF. The CDR3, as DNA: TGCAGCGTTGTTGAAGCGGACTACAATGAGCAGTTCTTC.

This sequence joins TRBV5-6 and TRBJ1-5; no reliable D call. CDR1 SGHDT and CDR2 YYEEEE come from the germline V gene. This CDR3 comprises 14 residues. Trimming removed 1 base at V and 2 bases at J, with 7 bases between. The CDR3: CASSLYFRNQPQHF. CDR3 sequence (DNA): TGTGCCAGCAGCTTGTACTTTCGCAATCAGCCCCAGCATTTT.

The chain uses TRBV28 and TRBJ2-2, with D perhaps matching TRBD2 (6 bases). Germline CDR1 is MDHEN and CDR2 is SYDVKM. Trimming took off 10 bases at V and 3 bases at J, with 18 bases between the two ends. The CDR3 contains 15 residues. The CDR3 is CATAWGRRDTGELFF. The CDR3 DNA sequence: TGTGCCACTGCATGGGGGAGGCGGGACACCGGGGAGCTGTTTTTT.

The chain recombines TRBV7-2 with TRBJ2-7; 10 bases align to TRBD2. V was pared by 6 bases and J by 4 bases, with 3 bases of the junction left unmatched. CDR3 length: 13 residues. Germline CDR1 SGHTA, CDR2 FQGNSA. CDR3 residues: CASRRTSGYEQYF. Here the CDR3 DNA reads TGTGCCAGCAGAAGGACTAGCGGTTACGAGCAGTACTTC.

This clone was detected once. The rearrangement links TRBV5-4 to TRBJ2-3; D is perhaps TRBD1 (6 bases). Germline CDR1 and CDR2: SGHNT and YYREEE (reference sequence). V shed 2 bases and J shed 5 bases, with 18 bases lying between them. The CDR3 is 16 amino acids. CDR3: CASSFRVGGRGDTQYF. CDR3 DNA: TGTGCCAGCAGCTTCCGAGTAGGGGGACGCGGAGATACGCAGTATTTT.

The chain couples TRBV6-5 to TRBJ2-1; D unresolved. The CDR3 length is 10 residues. Looked up from germline, CDR1 is MNHEY and CDR2 is SVGAGI. With 6 bases removed from V and 5 bases from J, the gap between germline ends came to 2 bases. The CDR3 here is CASRDNEQFF. CDR3 sequence (DNA): TGTGCCAGCAGAGACAATGAGCAGTTCTTC.

V and J are TRBV10-1 and TRBJ2-3, with TRBD1 matching over 10 bases. V trimming: 6 bases; J trimming: 3 bases; junction bases outside the gene matches: 6. This CDR3 has 15 amino acids. Per germline, CDR1 WNHNN and CDR2 SYGVQD (reference sequence). CDR3 protein: CASSGTGATTDTQYF. The CDR3 region has the DNA TGCGCCAGCAGCGGGACAGGGGCCACAACAGATACGCAGTATTTT.

The V and J genes are TRBV7-9 and TRBJ2-7; no reliable D call. V dropped 1 base and J dropped 3 bases, with 7 bases sitting between them. CDR3 size: 13 residues. Germline CDR1 and CDR2: SEHNR and FQNEAQ (reference sequence). In nucleotides, the CDR3 is TGTGCCAGCAGCTTAGGGGCTAGCTACGAGCAGTACTTC. Its protein product is CASSLGASYEQYF.

The V gene is TRBV6-5, the J gene TRBJ1-5; TRBD1 matches 8 bases. Germline V gene sequence: CDR1 MNHEY, CDR2 SVGAGI. The CDR3 has 15 amino acids. Germline trimming cut 6 bases from V and 6 bases from J; bases unmatched to any gene: 10. This CDR3 is CASSPKGQGSQPQHF. The CDR3, as DNA: TGTGCCAGCAGCCCTAAAGGACAGGGTAGTCAGCCCCAGCATTTT.

The V and J genes are TRBV4-2 and TRBJ2-5, with 12 bases identical to TRBD2. J was trimmed by 5 bases and V by 4 bases; bases with no gene match: 8. This CDR3 comprises 16 residues. CDR1 and CDR2 (germline): LGHNA, YNFKEQ. The CDR3 loop is CASSLPLAGGGETQYF. The CDR3 nucleotides are TGTGCCAGCAGCCTCCCTCTAGCGGGAGGGGGGGAGACCCAGTACTTC.

V usage is TRBV9 and J usage is TRBJ2-1, with no clear D. In germline, CDR1 is SGDLS, CDR2 YYNGEE. The CDR3 consists of 13 residues. V lost 0 bases and J 5 bases, leaving 6 bases between the germline ends. CDR3 region: CASSVGDDNEQFF. The CDR3 DNA reads as TGTGCCAGCAGCGTAGGCGATGACAATGAGCAGTTCTTC.

The chain is built from TRBV7-8 and TRBJ2-1, with 11 bases fitting TRBD2. J was trimmed by 5 bases and V by 2 bases; bases with no gene match: 8. The CDR3 has 17 amino acids. Germline V lookup: CDR1 SGHVS, CDR2 FQNEAQ. CDR3 in amino acids: CASSLILAGGEHNEQFF. The CDR3 DNA follows: TGTGCCAGCAGCTTAATCCTAGCGGGAGGTGAACACAATGAGCAGTTCTTC.

This clone was recorded once. The gene calls are TRBV4-1 and TRBJ1-1, with a weak D call TRBD1 (5 bases). Germline loops: CDR1 MGHRA, CDR2 YSYEKL. The CDR3 has 14 residues. The germline V and J ends were trimmed by 4 bases and 2 bases, with 11 bases remaining between them. The CDR3: CASSPEQVNTEAFF. In nucleotides, the CDR3 is TGCGCCAGCAGCCCTGAACAGGTAAACACTGAAGCTTTCTTT.

CDR3 in DNA: TGCGCCAGCAGCCAGGGACTAGCCGGGATCACAGATACGCAGTATTTT. Translation: CASSQGLAGITDTQYF. The V and J genes are TRBV4-1 and TRBJ2-3; 9 nucleotides line up with TRBD2. The CDR3 spans 16 residues. Trimming at V came to 3 bases and at J to 2 bases, leaving 6 bases not matched to a gene. Germline V gene sequence: CDR1 MGHRA, CDR2 YSYEKL.

J is TRBJ1-6 and V is TRBV11-2; TRBD1 might be the D (6 bases). Per the germline V gene, CDR1 is SGHAT and CDR2 is FQNNGV. With 1 base removed from V and 8 bases from J, the gap between germline ends came to 12 bases. CDR3 size: 15 residues. The CDR3 loop is CASSLGGTSHSPLHF. The CDR3 DNA is TGTGCCAGCAGCTTAGGAGGGACAAGTCATTCACCCCTCCACTTT.